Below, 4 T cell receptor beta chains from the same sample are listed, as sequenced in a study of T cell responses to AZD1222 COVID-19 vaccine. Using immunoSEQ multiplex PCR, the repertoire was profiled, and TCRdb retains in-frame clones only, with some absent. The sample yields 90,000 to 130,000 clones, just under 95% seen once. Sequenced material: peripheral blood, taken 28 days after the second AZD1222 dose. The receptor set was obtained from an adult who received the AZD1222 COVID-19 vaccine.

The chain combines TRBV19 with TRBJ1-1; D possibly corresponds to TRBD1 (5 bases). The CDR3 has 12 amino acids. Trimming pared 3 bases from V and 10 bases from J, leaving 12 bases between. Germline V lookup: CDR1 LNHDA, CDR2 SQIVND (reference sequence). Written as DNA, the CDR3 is TGTGCCAGTAGTATTAGAGGGACGGGAGCTTTCTTT. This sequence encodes CASSIRGTGAFF.

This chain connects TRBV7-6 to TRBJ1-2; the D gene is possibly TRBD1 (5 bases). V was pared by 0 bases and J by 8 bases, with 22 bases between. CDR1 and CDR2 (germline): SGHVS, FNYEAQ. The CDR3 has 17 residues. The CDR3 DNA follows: TGTGCCAGCAGCTTAGCGCCGGGGGGGACGAGTGGGGAAGGCTACACCTTC. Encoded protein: CASSLAPGGTSGEGYTF.

In DNA, the CDR3 is TGTGCCAGCAGCTTACTCCCTCCGTTTTCCTACGAGCAGTACTTC. It translates to CASSLLPPFSYEQYF. V gene TRBV7-9 combines with J gene TRBJ2-7, with D uncertain. CDR3 length: 15 residues. V was cut by 2 bases and J by 1 base, with 12 bases left in between. Germline CDR1 is SEHNR and CDR2 is FQNEAQ (reference sequence).

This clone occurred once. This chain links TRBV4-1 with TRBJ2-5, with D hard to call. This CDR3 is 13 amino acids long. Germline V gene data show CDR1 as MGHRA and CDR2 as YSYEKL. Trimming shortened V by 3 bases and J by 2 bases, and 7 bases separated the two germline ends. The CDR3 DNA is TGCGCCAGCAGCCAGTGGCAGCAAGAGACCCAGTACTTC. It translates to CASSQWQQETQYF.